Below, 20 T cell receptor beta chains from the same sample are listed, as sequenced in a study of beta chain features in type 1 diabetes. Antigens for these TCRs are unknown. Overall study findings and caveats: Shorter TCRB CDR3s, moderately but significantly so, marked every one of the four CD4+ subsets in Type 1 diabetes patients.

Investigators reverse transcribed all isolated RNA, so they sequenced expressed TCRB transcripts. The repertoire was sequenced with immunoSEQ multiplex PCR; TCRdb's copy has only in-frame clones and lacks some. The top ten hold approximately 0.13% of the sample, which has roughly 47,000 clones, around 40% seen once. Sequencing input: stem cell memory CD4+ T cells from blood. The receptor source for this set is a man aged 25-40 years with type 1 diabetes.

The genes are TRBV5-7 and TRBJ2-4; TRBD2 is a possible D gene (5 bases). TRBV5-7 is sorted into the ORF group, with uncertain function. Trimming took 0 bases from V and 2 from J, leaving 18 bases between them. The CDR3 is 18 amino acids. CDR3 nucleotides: TGTGCCAGCAGCTTGGGGGAGAGAAACCCACCAACCAAAAACATTCAGTACTTC. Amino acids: CASSLGERNPPTKNIQYF.

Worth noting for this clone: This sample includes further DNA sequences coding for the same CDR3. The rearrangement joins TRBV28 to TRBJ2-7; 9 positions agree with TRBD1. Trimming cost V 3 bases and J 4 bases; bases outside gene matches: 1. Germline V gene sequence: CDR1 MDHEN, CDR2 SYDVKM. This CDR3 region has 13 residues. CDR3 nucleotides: TGTGCCAGCAGTTTGGGACAGGGTTACGAGCAGTACTTC. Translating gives CASSLGQGYEQYF.

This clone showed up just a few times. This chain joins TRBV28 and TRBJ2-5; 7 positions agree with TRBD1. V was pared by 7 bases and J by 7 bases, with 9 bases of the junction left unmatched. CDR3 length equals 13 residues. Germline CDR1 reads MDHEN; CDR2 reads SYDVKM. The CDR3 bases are TGTGCCAGCACCCCAGGGGGTATCGGGACCCAGTACTTC. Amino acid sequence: CASTPGGIGTQYF.

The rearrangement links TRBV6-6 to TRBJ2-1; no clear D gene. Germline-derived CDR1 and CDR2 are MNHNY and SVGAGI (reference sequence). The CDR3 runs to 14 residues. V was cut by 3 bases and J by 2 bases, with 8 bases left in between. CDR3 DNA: TGTGCCAGCAGTTATCTAAACCCCTACAATGAGCAGTTCTTC. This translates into CASSYLNPYNEQFF.

The CDR3 loop reads CASSLGSRGQFF. CDR3 DNA: TGCGCCAGCAGCTTGGGTTCCCGAGGGCAGTTCTTC. The rearrangement joins TRBV5-1 to TRBJ2-1; D uncertain. The CDR3 runs 12 residues. Trimming stripped 0 bases from V and 12 bases from J, with 10 bases between. CDR1 and CDR2 (germline): SGHRS, YFSETQ.

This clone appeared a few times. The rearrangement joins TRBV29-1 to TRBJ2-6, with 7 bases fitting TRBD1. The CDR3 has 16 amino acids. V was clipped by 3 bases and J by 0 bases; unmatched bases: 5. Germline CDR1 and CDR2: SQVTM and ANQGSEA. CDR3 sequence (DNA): TGCAGCGTTGATCAGAGGGGGCCCTCTGGGGCCAACGTCCTGACTTTC. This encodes CSVDQRGPSGANVLTF.

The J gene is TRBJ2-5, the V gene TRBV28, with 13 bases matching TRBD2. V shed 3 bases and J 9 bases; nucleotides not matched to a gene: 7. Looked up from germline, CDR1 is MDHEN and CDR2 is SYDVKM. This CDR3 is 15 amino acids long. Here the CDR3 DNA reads TGTGCCAGCAGTTTCGGGGGGACTAGCGGGACCGCCCAGTACTTC. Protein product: CASSFGGTSGTAQYF.

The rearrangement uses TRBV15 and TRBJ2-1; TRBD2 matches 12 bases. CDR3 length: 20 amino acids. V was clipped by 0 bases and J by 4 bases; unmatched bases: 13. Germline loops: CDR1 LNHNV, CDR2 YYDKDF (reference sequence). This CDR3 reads CATSRDSGLAGPVGYNEQFF. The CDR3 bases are TGTGCCACCAGCAGAGATTCCGGACTAGCGGGACCGGTCGGGTACAATGAGCAGTTCTTC.

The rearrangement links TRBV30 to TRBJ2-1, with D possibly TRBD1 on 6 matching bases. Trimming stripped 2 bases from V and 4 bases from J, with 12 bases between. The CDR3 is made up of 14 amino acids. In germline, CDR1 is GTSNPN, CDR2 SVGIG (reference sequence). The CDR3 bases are TGTGCCTGGAGTTTAACAGGGAATTACAATGAGCAGTTCTTC. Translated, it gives CAWSLTGNYNEQFF.

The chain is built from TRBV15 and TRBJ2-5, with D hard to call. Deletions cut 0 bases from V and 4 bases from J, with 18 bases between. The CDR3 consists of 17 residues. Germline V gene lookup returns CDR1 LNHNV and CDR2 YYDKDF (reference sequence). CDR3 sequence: CATSRDPRLPNRETQYF. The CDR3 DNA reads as TGTGCCACCAGCAGAGATCCGAGGTTGCCAAACCGAGAGACCCAGTACTTC. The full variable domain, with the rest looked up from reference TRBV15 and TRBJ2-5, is DAMVIQNPRYQVTQFGKPVTLSCSQTLNHNVMYWYQQKSSQAPKLLFHYYDKDFNNEADTPDNFQSRRPNTSFCFLDIRSPGLGDTAMYLCATSRDPRLPNRETQYFGPGTRLLVL.

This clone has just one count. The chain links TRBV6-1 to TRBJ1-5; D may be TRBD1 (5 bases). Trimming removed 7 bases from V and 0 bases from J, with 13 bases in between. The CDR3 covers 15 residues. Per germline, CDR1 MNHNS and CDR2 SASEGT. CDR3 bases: TGTGCCAGCACCAGGGATTTCTATAGCAATCAGCCCCAGCATTTT. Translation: CASTRDFYSNQPQHF.

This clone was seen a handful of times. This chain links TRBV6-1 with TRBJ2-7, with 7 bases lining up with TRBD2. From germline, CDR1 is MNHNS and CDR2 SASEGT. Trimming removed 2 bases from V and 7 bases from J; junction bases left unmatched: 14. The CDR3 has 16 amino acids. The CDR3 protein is CASSETGRGYRSEQYF. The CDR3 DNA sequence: TGTGCCAGCAGTGAAACTGGGCGGGGGTATCGTAGTGAGCAGTACTTC.

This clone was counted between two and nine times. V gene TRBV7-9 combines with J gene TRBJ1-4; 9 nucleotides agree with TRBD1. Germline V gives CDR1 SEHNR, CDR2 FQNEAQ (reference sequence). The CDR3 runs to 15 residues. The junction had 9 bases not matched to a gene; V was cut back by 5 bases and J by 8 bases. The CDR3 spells CASSPGQGQREKLFF. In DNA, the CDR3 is TGTGCCAGCAGCCCTGGACAGGGGCAAAGGGAAAAACTGTTTTTT.

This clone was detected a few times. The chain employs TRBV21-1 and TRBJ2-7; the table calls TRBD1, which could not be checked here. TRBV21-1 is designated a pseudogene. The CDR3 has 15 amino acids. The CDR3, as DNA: TGTGCCAGCAGTAAACCGGGACAGGGAATCTACGAGCAGTACTTC. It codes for CASSKPGQGIYEQYF.

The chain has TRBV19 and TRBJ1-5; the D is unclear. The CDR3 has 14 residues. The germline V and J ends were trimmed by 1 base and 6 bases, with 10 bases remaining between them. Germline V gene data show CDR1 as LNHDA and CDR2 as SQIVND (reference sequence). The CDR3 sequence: CASSIASPPQPQHF. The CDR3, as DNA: TGTGCCAGTAGTATAGCCTCCCCCCCTCAGCCCCAGCATTTT.

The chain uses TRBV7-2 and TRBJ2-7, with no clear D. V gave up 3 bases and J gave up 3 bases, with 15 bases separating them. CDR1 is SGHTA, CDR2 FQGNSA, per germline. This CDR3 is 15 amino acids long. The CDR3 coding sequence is TGTGCCAGCAGCTTGTATGCGTCCGAAGTCTACGAGCAGTACTTC. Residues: CASSLYASEVYEQYF.

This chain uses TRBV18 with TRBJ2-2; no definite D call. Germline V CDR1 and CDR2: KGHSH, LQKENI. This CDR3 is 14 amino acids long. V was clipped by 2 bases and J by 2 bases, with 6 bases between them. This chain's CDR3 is CASSPTRNTGELFF. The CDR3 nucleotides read TGTGCCAGCTCACCAACCAGAAACACCGGGGAGCTGTTTTTT.

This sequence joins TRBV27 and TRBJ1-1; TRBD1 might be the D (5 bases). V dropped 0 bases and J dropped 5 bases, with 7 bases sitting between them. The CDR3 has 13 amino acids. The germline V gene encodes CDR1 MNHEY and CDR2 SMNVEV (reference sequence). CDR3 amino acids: CASSLSPGTEAFF. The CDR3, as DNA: TGTGCCAGCAGTTTATCCCCAGGGACTGAAGCTTTCTTT.

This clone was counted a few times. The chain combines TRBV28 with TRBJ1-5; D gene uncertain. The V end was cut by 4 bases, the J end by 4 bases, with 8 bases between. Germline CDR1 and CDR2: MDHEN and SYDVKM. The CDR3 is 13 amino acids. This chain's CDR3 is CASSSFRNQPQHF. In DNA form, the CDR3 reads TGTGCCAGCAGTTCCTTCAGGAATCAGCCCCAGCATTTT.

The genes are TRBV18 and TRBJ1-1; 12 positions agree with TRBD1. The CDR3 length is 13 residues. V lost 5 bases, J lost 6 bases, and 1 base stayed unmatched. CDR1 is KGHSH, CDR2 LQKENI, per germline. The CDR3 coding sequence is TGTGCCAGCTCAGGGACAGGGGGCTCTGAAGCTTTCTTT. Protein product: CASSGTGGSEAFF.